A selection of T cell receptor beta chains follows, all from one sample in a study of cytomegalovirus exposure and HLA in healthy donors. Profiled with immunoSEQ multiplex PCR; TCRdb holds only in-frame clones, not every one. Of around 100,000 clones detected, around three quarters appear once; the ten largest clones hold almost 3%. Sequenced sample: PBMCs. The receptor set was obtained from a woman aged 18-29 years in good health and CMV-seropositive. CDR3s leave out the opening cysteine and the closing phenylalanine or tryptophan. The order of the fields is clone size, V gene, J gene, CDR3 protein. Only some rows state a clone size, as once, few, many or a class for expanded clones.

.	TRBV5-1	TRBJ2-1	ASSGGTGGDNEQF
.	TRBV30	TRBJ1-1	AWKRRTEAF
.	TRBV30	TRBJ1-1	AWSVPDRNTEAF
.	TRBV21-1	TRBJ2-3	ASSKQAGGPTDTQY
.	TRBV30	TRBJ1-2	AWSVQGYGYT
few	TRBV6-6	TRBJ2-7	ASSYYPGGYEQY
.	TRBV6-6	TRBJ1-1	ASSYSTDLNTEAF
.	TRBV27	TRBJ1-4	ASRINHAGEKLF
.	TRBV2	TRBJ2-5	ASSPGRAAETQY
.	TRBV7-3	TRBJ1-1	ASSRQGEDAEAF
.	TRBV10-2	TRBJ2-5	ARASGREETQY
.	TRBV7-2	TRBJ2-5	ASSLAPAGTRQETQY
.	TRBV20-1	TRBJ2-7	SGSSGTTQY
.	TRBV5-6	TRBJ2-1	ASSSVTGLAGGNEQF
.	TRBV11-2	TRBJ2-7	ASSLVAGAGTSGYEQY
once	TRBV10-3	.	APQGEAYEQY
.	TRBV5-8	TRBJ2-3	ASSSGSTSGIDTQY
.	TRBV6-5	TRBJ1-2	ASRSTGVGIDGYT
.	TRBV28	TRBJ2-7	ASSLDGRWSYEQY